Below are 8 T cell receptor beta chains sequenced from a single sample in a study of blood T cell repertoires in COVID-19. TCRdb's copy holds only in-frame clones and misses some; the assay was immunoSEQ multiplex PCR. Of approximately 270,000 clones in the sample, 75% to 90% were seen once. Source material: peripheral blood. The receptors derive from a man aged 50 to 60 with acute or convalescent COVID-19.

The chain joins TRBV15 to TRBJ1-1; TRBD1 matches at 7 bases. CDR1 is LNHNV and CDR2 is YYDKDF in the germline V gene (reference sequence). Germline trimming cut 0 bases from V and 5 bases from J; bases unmatched to any gene: 9. The CDR3 totals 16 residues. CDR3 sequence reads: CATSREPRGGQTEAFF. CDR3 coding DNA: TGTGCCACCAGCAGAGAACCGCGGGGGGGACAGACTGAAGCTTTCTTT.

The chain employs TRBV5-1 and TRBJ2-3, with D perhaps matching TRBD1 (6 bases). This CDR3 spans 16 amino acids. V lost 4 bases and J lost 4, with 19 bases in between. CDR1 SGHRS and CDR2 YFSETQ come from the germline V gene. CDR3 coding DNA: TGCGCCAGCAGCCCAGCCGAGACAGGAGATTCAGATACGCAGTATTTT. The encoded protein is CASSPAETGDSDTQYF.

The chain uses TRBV4-1 and TRBJ2-6, with D uncertain. Trimming stripped 1 base from V and 2 bases from J, with 6 bases between. Germline V gene lookup returns CDR1 MGHRA and CDR2 YSYEKL. CDR3 length: 15 residues. In DNA form, the CDR3 reads TGCGCCAGCAGCCAAGGCGGTGCTGGGGCCAACGTCCTGACTTTC. Protein product: CASSQGGAGANVLTF.

V is TRBV3-1 (or the pseudogene TRBV3-2) and J is TRBJ1-5, with 9 positions matching TRBD1. This CDR3 has 18 residues. The V and J ends lost 0 bases and 2 bases, in that order; junction bases with no gene match: 8. Germline-derived CDR1 and CDR2 are LGHDT and YNNKEL (reference sequence). The CDR3 bases are TGTGCCAGCAGCCAAGATTTGGGGACAGGGTGGGGCAATCAGCCCCAGCATTTT. Its translation is CASSQDLGTGWGNQPQHF.

The V and J genes are TRBV11-1 and TRBJ2-1, with a possible D match to TRBD1 (5 bases). This CDR3 has 13 amino acids. The germline V gene encodes CDR1 SGHAT and CDR2 FQDESV (reference sequence). V lost 5 bases and J 4 bases, leaving 9 bases between the germline ends. CDR3 bases: TGTGCCAGCAGCGTGGACATTTACAATGAGCAGTTCTTC. This gives the protein CASSVDIYNEQFF.

V gene TRBV10-3 combines with J gene TRBJ2-1; 7 nucleotides match TRBD2. V was clipped by 5 bases and J by 6 bases; unmatched bases: 16. Germline V CDR1 and CDR2: ENHRY, SYGVKD. There are 17 residues in the CDR3. CDR3 amino acids: CAISTVGRLAKSNEQFF. The CDR3 nucleotides read TGTGCCATCAGTACCGTCGGGCGACTAGCTAAGTCCAATGAGCAGTTCTTC.

The V and J genes are TRBV5-6 and TRBJ2-7; unclear D gene. Germline CDR1 is SGHDT and CDR2 is YYEEEE. The CDR3 contains 12 residues. V gave up 0 bases and J gave up 2 bases, with 3 bases separating them. The CDR3 region has the DNA TGTGCCAGCAGCTTGGCAGCCTACGAGCAGTACTTC. This sequence encodes CASSLAAYEQYF.

This clone was seen a single time. The chain employs TRBV27 and TRBJ2-5; TRBD2 aligns across 7 bases. The CDR3 loop spans 16 amino acids. Germline V lookup: CDR1 MNHEY, CDR2 SMNVEV (reference sequence). V lost 6 bases to trimming and J lost 0 bases; unmatched junction nucleotides: 10. The CDR3 here is CASSDSGAPYQETQYF. Here the CDR3 DNA reads TGTGCCAGCAGCGACAGCGGGGCCCCGTACCAAGAGACCCAGTACTTC.